The 23 T cell receptor beta chains reported below all come from one sample, sequenced in a study of blood T cell repertoires in COVID-19. Clones were read by immunoSEQ multiplex PCR, and TCRdb kept only the in-frame ones, dropping some. The repertoire holds hundreds of thousands of clones, with almost 85% as singletons. The sequencing sample was made of peripheral blood. These receptor sequences come from a middle-aged man with active or convalescent COVID-19.

This chain links TRBV29-1 with TRBJ2-7; 9 nucleotides line up with TRBD2. This CDR3 comprises 14 residues. Germline V gene sequence: CDR1 SQVTM, CDR2 ANQGSEA. The J segment lost 3 bases and the V segment lost 4 bases, leaving 7 bases of the junction unmatched. Here the CDR3 DNA reads TGCAGCGTTGTAGAGACTAGCGGTTACTACGAGCAGTACTTC. As protein: CSVVETSGYYEQYF.

V gene TRBV5-1 combines with J gene TRBJ1-2, with 12 positions matching TRBD1. V lost 4 bases and J lost 3; bases outside the gene matches: 4. The CDR3 is 15 residues long. Germline CDR1 is SGHRS and CDR2 is YFSETQ. The CDR3 loop is CASSVRDRGHYGYTF. The CDR3 region has the DNA TGCGCCAGCAGCGTCCGGGACAGGGGGCACTATGGCTACACCTTC.

The chain uses TRBV5-5 and TRBJ2-1; 11 positions match TRBD2. Germline V lookup: CDR1 SGHKS, CDR2 YYEKEE (reference sequence). V lost 5 bases and J lost 4; bases outside the gene matches: 8. This CDR3 comprises 16 residues. CDR3 sequence reads: CASRLLAGDVYNEQFF. CDR3 nucleotide sequence: TGTGCCAGCAGACTACTAGCGGGAGACGTTTACAATGAGCAGTTCTTC. The whole variable domain, remainder taken from reference TRBV5-5 and TRBJ2-1, is DAGVTQSPTHLIKTRGQQVTLRCSPISGHKSVSWYQQVLGQGPQFIFQYYEKEERGRGNFPDRFSARQFPNYSSELNVNALLLGDSALYLCASRLLAGDVYNEQFFGPGTRLTVL.

J is TRBJ2-3 and V is TRBV28, with 8 bases that match TRBD1. This CDR3 spans 16 amino acids. Germline CDR1 reads MDHEN; CDR2 reads SYDVKM. The J segment lost 5 bases and the V segment lost 5 bases, leaving 12 bases of the junction unmatched. The CDR3 is CASSVPGQAFLDTQYF. The CDR3 DNA is TGTGCCAGCAGTGTGCCGGGACAGGCCTTTCTAGATACGCAGTATTTT.

The chain joins TRBV5-5 to TRBJ1-2; perhaps TRBD1 as D (5 bases). The length of the CDR3 is 14 residues. V lost 1 base and J 0 bases, leaving 7 bases between the germline ends. Germline V gives CDR1 SGHKS, CDR2 YYEKEE (reference sequence). CDR3 in DNA: TGTGCCAGCAGCTTGACAGGAGCTAACTATGGCTACACCTTC. This encodes CASSLTGANYGYTF.

The V and J genes are TRBV6-5 and TRBJ2-7; tentatively, D is TRBD2 (5 bases). Germline CDR1 and CDR2: MNHEY and SVGAGI. V was shortened by 3 bases and J by 2 bases, with 11 bases between the two germline ends. This CDR3 contains 14 residues. This CDR3 is CASSYSIGAYEQYF. Written as DNA, the CDR3 is TGTGCCAGCAGTTATAGTATCGGGGCCTACGAGCAGTACTTC.

The chain links TRBV3-1 (or the pseudogene TRBV3-2) to TRBJ1-2; D remains unclear. This CDR3 region has 14 residues. Germline V gives CDR1 LGHDT, CDR2 YNNKEL (reference sequence). The V end lost 1 base, the J end lost 6 bases, and 12 bases lay between the germline ends. For the CDR3, the DNA is TGTGCCAGCAGCCAAGGGAGGGTGGCGAATGGCTACACCTTC. Translated: CASSQGRVANGYTF.

The V and J genes are TRBV7-9 and TRBJ1-4; 8 bases agree with TRBD1. CDR3 size: 15 residues. Germline-derived CDR1 and CDR2 are SEHNR and FQNEAQ (reference sequence). The V segment lost 3 bases and the J segment 4 bases; nucleotides outside the gene matches: 4. CDR3 protein: CASSFPDRVNEKLFF. The CDR3 DNA sequence: TGTGCCAGCAGCTTCCCGGACAGGGTTAATGAAAAACTGTTTTTT.

This chain connects TRBV2 to TRBJ1-3; D remains unclear. The CDR3 extends over 14 amino acids. Germline CDR1 is SNHLY and CDR2 is FYNNEI. V was clipped by 5 bases and J by 0 bases, with 8 bases between them. The CDR3 loop is CASSPWSSGNTIYF. CDR3 coding DNA: TGTGCCAGCAGTCCGTGGAGCTCTGGAAACACCATATATTTT.

This clone was counted once. The rearrangement links TRBV7-8 to TRBJ2-5, with D perhaps TRBD1 (5 bases). The length of the CDR3 is 15 residues. CDR1 is SGHVS, CDR2 FQNEAQ, per germline. Trimming took 1 base from V and 1 from J, leaving 10 bases between them. Here the CDR3 DNA reads TGTGCCAGCAGCTTAGATGGCAGGGTCCAAGAGACCCAGTACTTC. Protein sequence: CASSLDGRVQETQYF.

V usage is TRBV27 and J usage is TRBJ1-1, with 8 bases aligning to TRBD1. V trimming: 7 bases; J trimming: 0 bases; junction bases outside the gene matches: 7. There are 15 residues in the CDR3. In germline, CDR1 is MNHEY, CDR2 SMNVEV (reference sequence). CDR3 coding DNA: TGTGCCAGCACCAGGACAGGGAAAGTGAACACTGAAGCTTTCTTT. It translates to CASTRTGKVNTEAFF.

The chain recombines TRBV19 with TRBJ1-4, with 7 bases matching TRBD1. Germline lookup yields CDR1 LNHDA and CDR2 SQIVND (reference sequence). V was pared by 6 bases and J by 4 bases, with 5 bases of the junction left unmatched. This CDR3 is built from 14 residues. The CDR3 reads CASSRTGLNEKLFF. CDR3 nucleotide sequence: TGTGCCAGTAGCCGGACAGGTCTTAATGAAAAACTGTTTTTT.

V and J are TRBV10-3 and TRBJ2-5; 10 bases line up with TRBD2. Germline trimming cut 3 bases from V and 4 bases from J; bases unmatched to any gene: 5. The germline CDR1 and CDR2 sequences are ENHRY and SYGVKD. This CDR3 contains 15 residues. CDR3 sequence: CAISEGLAGAETQYF. The CDR3 nucleotides are TGTGCCATCAGTGAAGGGCTAGCGGGAGCAGAGACCCAGTACTTC.

The V call is TRBV9, the J call TRBJ1-2; 7 bases agree with TRBD1. Per germline, CDR1 SGDLS and CDR2 YYNGEE. J lost 7 bases, V lost 8 bases, and 17 bases had no gene match. The CDR3 totals 15 residues. The CDR3 sequence is CASLLNPRGLSGYTF. CDR3 coding DNA: TGTGCCAGTCTCCTCAACCCCAGGGGGTTGTCTGGCTACACCTTC.

The chain links TRBV7-8 to TRBJ2-7, with 11 bases lining up with TRBD2. This CDR3 comprises 16 residues. With 1 base clipped from V and 2 bases from J, the junction kept 4 bases outside the gene matches. CDR1 SGHVS and CDR2 FQNEAQ come from the germline V gene. The CDR3 DNA is TGTGCCAGCAGCTTAGTAGCGGGAGGGGGTGCCTACGAGCAGTACTTC. Translation: CASSLVAGGGAYEQYF.

The chain is built from TRBV5-1 and TRBJ1-6; no clear D gene. CDR1 and CDR2 (germline): SGHRS, YFSETQ. The V gene lost 6 bases and the J gene lost 9 bases, with 16 bases spanning the gap. The CDR3 length is 14 residues. This CDR3 reads CASNPGDGGSPLHF. For the CDR3, the DNA is TGCGCCAGCAACCCTGGAGACGGCGGTTCACCCCTCCACTTT.

The genes are TRBV28 and TRBJ1-6, with D perhaps TRBD1 (6 bases). Looked up from germline, CDR1 is MDHEN and CDR2 is SYDVKM. V was trimmed by 7 bases and J by 4 bases, leaving 14 bases between them. The CDR3 has 15 residues. The CDR3 is CASTIRDTYNSPLHF. CDR3 coding DNA: TGTGCCAGCACTATCCGGGACACTTATAATTCACCCCTCCACTTT.

This clone was seen a single time. The J gene is TRBJ1-6, the V gene TRBV12-5; 9 nucleotides agree with TRBD1. CDR3 length equals 15 residues. The V gene's germline CDR1 is LGHNT and CDR2 FRNRAP. V lost 1 base and J lost 10; bases outside the gene matches: 5. The CDR3 reads CASGLGDRVGSPLHF. CDR3 DNA sequence: TGTGCTAGTGGTTTGGGGGACAGGGTGGGCTCACCCCTCCACTTT.

J is TRBJ1-3 and V is TRBV19; possibly TRBD1 for D (6 bases). Trimming took 8 bases from V and 0 from J, leaving 11 bases between them. Germline values: CDR1 LNHDA, CDR2 SQIVND (reference sequence). The CDR3 has 14 residues. The CDR3 here is CASSPTGSGNTIYF. The CDR3, as DNA: TGTGCCAGTTCACCGACAGGCTCTGGAAACACCATATATTTT.

The chain recombines TRBV5-1 with TRBJ2-2, with TRBD2 matching over 7 bases. This CDR3 has 18 amino acids. The V gene end was trimmed by 4 bases and the J gene end by 1 base; junction bases not matched to a gene: 13. Germline V lookup: CDR1 SGHRS, CDR2 YFSETQ. DNA of the CDR3: TGCGCCAGCAGCCCCCTGGCCGGCGGCGGGAGGAACACCGGGGAGCTGTTTTTT. It encodes CASSPLAGGGRNTGELFF.

The chain carries TRBV4-2 and TRBJ2-7, with D unclear. Germline V gene lookup returns CDR1 LGHNA and CDR2 YNFKEQ. This CDR3 contains 16 residues. Trimming stripped 0 bases from V and 0 bases from J, with 12 bases between. As DNA, the CDR3 is TGTGCCAGCAGCCAAGAAAGGCGGATGAACTCCTACGAGCAGTACTTC. Its translation is CASSQERRMNSYEQYF.

The V gene is TRBV20-1, the J gene TRBJ2-7, with no clear D. CDR3 size: 13 residues. CDR1 is DFQATT, CDR2 SNEGSKA, per germline (reference sequence). V was trimmed by 3 bases and J by 2 bases, leaving 11 bases between them. In DNA, the CDR3 is TGCAGTGCTAGTAGGCGGAGTGCCTACGAGCAGTACTTC. Protein sequence: CSASRRSAYEQYF.

This sequence joins TRBV6-5 and TRBJ2-1; D possibly corresponds to TRBD2 (6 bases). The CDR3 sequence is 14 residues long. The V end was cut by 10 bases, the J end by 0 bases, with 13 bases between. Germline CDR1 reads MNHEY; CDR2 reads SVGAGI. The CDR3 reads CATATGGSYNEQFF. CDR3 nucleotides: TGTGCCACCGCCACCGGGGGCTCCTACAATGAGCAGTTCTTC.